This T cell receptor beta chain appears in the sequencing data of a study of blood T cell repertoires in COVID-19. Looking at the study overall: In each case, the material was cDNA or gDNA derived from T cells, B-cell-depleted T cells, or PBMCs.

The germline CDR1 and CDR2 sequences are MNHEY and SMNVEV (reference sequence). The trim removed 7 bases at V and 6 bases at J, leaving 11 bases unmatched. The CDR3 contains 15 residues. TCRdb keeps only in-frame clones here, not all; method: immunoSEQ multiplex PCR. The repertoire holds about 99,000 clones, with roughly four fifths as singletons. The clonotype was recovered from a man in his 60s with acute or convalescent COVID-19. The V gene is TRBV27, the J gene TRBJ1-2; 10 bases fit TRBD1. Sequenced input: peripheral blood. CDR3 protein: CASTTSGQGGHGYTF. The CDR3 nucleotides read TGTGCCAGCACTACCTCCGGACAGGGGGGTCATGGCTACACCTTC.